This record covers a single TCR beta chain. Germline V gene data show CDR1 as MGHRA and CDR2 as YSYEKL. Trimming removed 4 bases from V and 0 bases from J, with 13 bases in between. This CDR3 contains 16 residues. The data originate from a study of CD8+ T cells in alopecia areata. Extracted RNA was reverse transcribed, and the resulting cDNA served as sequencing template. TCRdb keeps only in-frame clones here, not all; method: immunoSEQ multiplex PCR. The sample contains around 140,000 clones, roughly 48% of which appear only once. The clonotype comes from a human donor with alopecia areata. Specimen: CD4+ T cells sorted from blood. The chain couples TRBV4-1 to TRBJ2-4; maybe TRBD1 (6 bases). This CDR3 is CASSRDRRGAKNIQYF. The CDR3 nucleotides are TGCGCCAGCAGCCGAGACAGGAGAGGAGCCAAAAACATTCAGTACTTC.